A single sample is the source of the 10 T cell receptor beta chains below, sequenced in a study of beta chain features in type 1 diabetes. Expressed TCRB transcripts got sequenced, as all isolated RNA was reverse transcribed. Some clones are missing from TCRdb's copy, which holds only in-frame ones; the method was immunoSEQ multiplex PCR. The table shows roughly 500,000 clones, with approximately 30% occurring only once. The specimen sequenced was naive CD4+ T cells from blood. All receptors come from a man between 18 and 35 years old in good health.

There are a few counts of this clone. V gene TRBV18 combines with J gene TRBJ2-5; maybe TRBD2 (5 bases). V was cut by 0 bases and J by 4 bases, with 9 bases left in between. In germline, CDR1 is KGHSH, CDR2 LQKENI. The CDR3 has 14 amino acids. Here the CDR3 DNA reads TGTGCCAGCTCACCACCGGCGGGCGCAGAGACCCAGTACTTC. This sequence encodes CASSPPAGAETQYF.

This sequence joins TRBV30 and TRBJ1-3, with 8 bases aligning to TRBD1. Germline values: CDR1 GTSNPN, CDR2 SVGIG (reference sequence). Trimming removed 3 bases from V and 5 bases from J; junction bases left unmatched: 9. CDR3 length: 15 residues. The CDR3 protein is CAWRLGQGRRNTIYF. The CDR3 DNA follows: TGTGCCTGGAGGCTTGGACAGGGCCGGCGAAACACCATATATTTT.

CDR3 region: CASIFEGGTEAFF. In DNA form, the CDR3 reads TGTGCCAGCATTTTTGAGGGTGGCACTGAAGCTTTCTTT. This rearrangement joins TRBV2 to TRBJ1-1; D is uncertain. Looked up from germline, CDR1 is SNHLY and CDR2 is FYNNEI. The CDR3 is made up of 13 amino acids. The germline V and J ends were trimmed by 7 bases and 4 bases, with 13 bases remaining between them.

This clone was seen only a few times. The chain combines TRBV5-4 with TRBJ2-1; TRBD2 agrees at 7 bases. Per germline, CDR1 SGHNT and CDR2 YYREEE (reference sequence). V trimming: 6 bases; J trimming: 0 bases; junction bases outside the gene matches: 12. CDR3 length: 17 amino acids. CDR3 in amino acids: CASTSLGRGSSYNEQFF. CDR3 in DNA: TGTGCCAGCACCTCGTTGGGGCGGGGGAGCTCCTACAATGAGCAGTTCTTC.

The chain couples TRBV7-6 to TRBJ2-6; possibly TRBD1 for D (7 bases). Germline V gene lookup returns CDR1 SGHVS and CDR2 FNYEAQ. The length of the CDR3 is 17 residues. The V gene lost 5 bases and the J gene lost 0 bases, with 14 bases spanning the gap. CDR3 in DNA: TGTGCCAGCAGCCCCAGGGGGGCCCTCTCTGGGGCCAACGTCCTGACTTTC. Its protein product is CASSPRGALSGANVLTF.

The chain employs TRBV30 and TRBJ1-5; the D is unclear. Looked up from germline, CDR1 is GTSNPN and CDR2 is SVGIG (reference sequence). This CDR3 region has 15 residues. Trimming took 4 bases from V and 5 from J, leaving 18 bases between them. The CDR3 reads CAWTPSGPRHQPQHF. CDR3 DNA sequence: TGTGCCTGGACTCCGTCTGGACCGCGGCATCAGCCCCAGCATTTT.

Regarding this clone: Other nucleotide sequences in the sample specify the same CDR3. The gene calls are TRBV18 and TRBJ2-7; tentatively, D is TRBD1 (5 bases). Trimming left V 3 bases short and J 3 bases short, with 9 bases between. Germline CDR1 reads KGHSH; CDR2 reads LQKENI. This CDR3 comprises 13 residues. The CDR3 coding sequence is TGTGCCAGCTCACCGCGTCAGGGCTACGAGCAGTACTTC. It yields the protein CASSPRQGYEQYF.

This clone was counted between two and nine times. The rearrangement uses TRBV30 and TRBJ2-3, with 12 bases aligning to TRBD2. CDR3 length: 15 amino acids. Germline V gene sequence: CDR1 GTSNPN, CDR2 SVGIG (reference sequence). Trimming cost V 2 bases and J 4 bases; bases outside gene matches: 4. The CDR3 DNA sequence: TGTGCCTGGAGTTTACTAGCGGGAGGACCAGATACGCAGTATTTT. Residues: CAWSLLAGGPDTQYF.

The rearrangement joins TRBV11-2 to TRBJ2-7; perhaps TRBD2 as D (6 bases). The germline CDR1 and CDR2 sequences are SGHAT and FQNNGV. The CDR3 has 13 residues. V lost 8 bases, J lost 9 bases, and 20 bases lay in between. CDR3 in amino acids: CASSRLTQEGQYF. The CDR3 nucleotides read TGTGCCAGCTCAAGACTAACTCAGGAGGGGCAGTACTTC. The full variable domain, in which reference TRBV11-2 and TRBJ2-7 provide the parts outside the CDR3, is EAGVAQSPRYKIIEKRQSVAFWCNPISGHATLYWYQQILGQGPKLLIQFQNNGVVDDSQLPKDRFSAERLKGVDSTLKIQPAKLEDSAVYLCASSRLTQEGQYFGPGTRLTVT.

The chain joins TRBV29-1 to TRBJ2-1; 11 bases align to TRBD2. Germline V gives CDR1 SQVTM, CDR2 ANQGSEA. CDR3 length equals 14 residues. Trimming took 7 bases from V and 4 from J; bases not matched to a gene: 6. For the CDR3, the DNA is TGCAGCGCTAGCGGGAGGTTCGTTTACAATGAGCAGTTCTTC. This codes for CSASGRFVYNEQFF.